This entry describes one T cell receptor beta chain. This record belongs to a study of cytomegalovirus exposure and HLA in healthy donors. PCR amplification relied on 60 Vbeta primers (plus 13 Jbeta primers). Libraries were prepared by immunoSEQ multiplex PCR; TCRdb keeps only in-frame clonotypes and omits some of them. The sample holds about 220,000 clones, less than 85% seen once. Germline V lookup: CDR1 SEHNR, CDR2 FQNEAQ (reference sequence). V dropped 8 bases and J dropped 5 bases, with 10 bases sitting between them. CDR3 size: 11 residues. The sequenced sample consisted of PBMCs. This TCR derives from a young man in good health and CMV-seronegative. V gene TRBV7-9 combines with J gene TRBJ2-7, with D hard to call. CDR3 protein: CASGRSHEQYF. The CDR3 DNA reads TGTGCCAGCGGTAGATCCCACGAGCAGTACTTC.